Following are 11 T cell receptor beta chains from one sample sequenced in a study of T cells in Graves' hyperthyroidism and ophthalmopathy. RNA transcripts yielded amplified TCR beta CDR3 regions. RT-PCR in the first round (using the HTBI primer set) targeted the TCR CDR3. TCRdb ran MiXCR on the multiplex PCR reads and lists one entry per CDR3 protein. The sample lists a few hundred thousand distinct CDR3 sequences; 15% to 18% were seen once. Sequences were obtained from blood. Source of these receptors: a woman aged 25 to 39 with Graves' hyperthyroidism.

This clonotype was observed at least ten times. This chain connects TRBV7-9 to TRBJ2-7; TRBD2 aligns across 10 bases. Germline V gene sequence: CDR1 SEHNR, CDR2 FQNEAQ (reference sequence). This CDR3 has 14 residues. J lost 7 bases, V lost 3 bases, and 6 bases had no gene match. The CDR3 sequence: CASSLASGSEEQYF. The CDR3 DNA reads TGTGCCAGCAGCTTGGCTAGCGGGAGTGAGGAGCAGTACTTC.

The V and J genes are TRBV7-2 and TRBJ2-5, with a possible D match to TRBD1 (6 bases). The germline V and J ends were trimmed by 3 bases and 1 base, with 12 bases remaining between them. Germline V lookup: CDR1 SGHTA, CDR2 FQGNSA. The CDR3 has 15 residues. CDR3 coding DNA: TGTGCCAGCAGCTTCGGACAGAACACCCAAGAGACCCAGTACTTC. Protein sequence: CASSFGQNTQETQYF.

This clonotype showed up just a few times. The V gene is TRBV5-1, the J gene TRBJ1-2; 9 bases are a match to TRBD1. Germline V gene data show CDR1 as SGHRS and CDR2 as YFSETQ. The V gene end was trimmed by 5 bases and the J gene end by 6 bases; junction bases not matched to a gene: 11. This CDR3 region has 15 residues. CDR3 coding DNA: TGCGCCAGCAGGGACGGGGACAGGGTACTCGATGGCTACACCTTC. Amino acids: CASRDGDRVLDGYTF.

At least ten counts were recorded for this clonotype. V gene TRBV12-3 or TRBV12-4 combines with J gene TRBJ1-1; 7 bases align to TRBD1. CDR3 length: 14 residues. Germline trimming cut 8 bases from V and 4 bases from J; bases unmatched to any gene: 10. The CDR3 sequence: CASLPDAGGTEAFF. The CDR3 region has the DNA TGTGCCAGCCTACCCGACGCAGGGGGCACTGAAGCTTTCTTT.

This clonotype was detected many times. One end of the junction varies from germline; a read error may be responsible. The genes are TRBV2 and TRBJ2-2, with D possibly TRBD1 on 6 matching bases. Germline CDR1 and CDR2: SNHLY and FYNNEI. The CDR3 consists of 13 residues. The CDR3, as DNA: TGTGCCAGCAGTGGGACAGTGACCGAGGAGCTGTTTTTT. Translating it yields CASSGTVTEELFF.

In its sample, this clonotype was seen many times. V is TRBV20-1 and J is TRBJ1-5; maybe TRBD1 (6 bases). V lost 3 bases to trimming and J lost 4 bases, with 13 bases between them. Germline CDR1 DFQATT, CDR2 SNEGSKA (reference sequence). The CDR3 covers 14 residues. The CDR3 spells CSASSGQFNQPQHF. The CDR3 DNA is TGCAGTGCTAGCTCGGGACAATTTAATCAGCCCCAGCATTTT.

V gene TRBV20-1 combines with J gene TRBJ1-2, with a weak D call TRBD1 (5 bases). Per germline, CDR1 DFQATT and CDR2 SNEGSKA (reference sequence). The CDR3 runs 12 residues. CDR3 coding DNA: TGCAGCCCTACAGCGGGGGGCTATGGCTACACCTTC. Protein sequence: CSPTAGGYGYTF.

This clonotype was observed at least ten times. This chain uses TRBV6-2 or TRBV6-3 with TRBJ2-1, with D tentatively TRBD2 (6 bases). The germline V gene has CDR1 MNHEY and CDR2 SVGEGT. Deletions cut 0 bases from V and 3 bases from J, with 15 bases between. This CDR3 region has 17 residues. CDR3 sequence reads: CASSYSPAGGIYNEQFF. CDR3 in DNA: TGTGCCAGCAGTTACTCGCCAGCGGGCGGGATCTACAATGAGCAGTTCTTC.

The sample holds many counts of this clonotype. V and J are TRBV3-1 and TRBJ2-3; D ambiguous. From germline, CDR1 is LGHDT and CDR2 YNNKEL (reference sequence). Between the trimmed V and J ends, which lost 5 bases and 2 bases, there was a span of 14 bases. This CDR3 has 15 residues. This CDR3 reads CASSTIRTDTDTQYF. The CDR3 coding sequence is TGTGCCAGCAGCACAATTCGGACGGACACAGATACGCAGTATTTT.

This clonotype has only a few counts. The junction departs from the called germline gene at one end, perhaps through a read error. CDR3 sequence: CASSQSFRGNSEAFF. The CDR3 DNA reads TGTGCCAGCAGCCAAAGCTTTCGAGGGAACTCTGAAGCTTTCTTT. The chain joins TRBV3-1 to TRBJ1-1; D call uncertain. From germline, CDR1 is LGHDT and CDR2 YNNKEL (reference sequence). There are 15 residues in the CDR3.

Many counts were recorded for this clonotype. The chain carries TRBV29-1 and TRBJ2-1; D is ambiguous. Germline CDR1 reads SQVTM; CDR2 reads ANQGSEA. The CDR3 covers 13 residues. Trimming took off 3 bases at V and 0 bases at J, with 6 bases between the two ends. CDR3 nucleotides: TGCAGCGTTGACACTCTCTCCTACAATGAGCAGTTCTTC. Its translation is CSVDTLSYNEQFF.